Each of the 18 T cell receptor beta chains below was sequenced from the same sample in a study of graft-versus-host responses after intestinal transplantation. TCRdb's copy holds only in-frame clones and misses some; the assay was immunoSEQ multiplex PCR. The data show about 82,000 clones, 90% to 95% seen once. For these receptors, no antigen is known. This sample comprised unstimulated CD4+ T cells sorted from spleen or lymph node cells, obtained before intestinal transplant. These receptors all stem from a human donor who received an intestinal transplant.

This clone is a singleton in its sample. The CDR3 protein is CASSQDRQGPNTEAFF. In nucleotides, the CDR3 is TGCGCCAGCAGCCAAGATCGTCAGGGTCCGAACACTGAAGCTTTCTTT. The chain recombines TRBV4-3 with TRBJ1-1, with TRBD1 as a possible D gene (5 bases). CDR1 and CDR2 from the germline V gene are LGHNA and YSLEER. The length of the CDR3 is 16 residues. Trimming pared 0 bases from V and 1 base from J, leaving 12 bases between.

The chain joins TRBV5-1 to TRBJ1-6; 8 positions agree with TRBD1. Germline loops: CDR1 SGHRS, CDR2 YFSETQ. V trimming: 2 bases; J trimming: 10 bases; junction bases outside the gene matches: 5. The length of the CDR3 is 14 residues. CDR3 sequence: CASSFGQGGSPLHF. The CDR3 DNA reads TGCGCCAGCAGCTTTGGACAGGGCGGGTCACCCCTCCACTTT.

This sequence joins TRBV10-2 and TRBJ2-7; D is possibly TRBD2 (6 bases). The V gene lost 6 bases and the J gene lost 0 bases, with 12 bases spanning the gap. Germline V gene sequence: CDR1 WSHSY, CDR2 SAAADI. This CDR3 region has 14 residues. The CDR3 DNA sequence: TGCGCCAGCAGCAGAGACGGGAGCTCCTACGAGCAGTACTTC. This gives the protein CASSRDGSSYEQYF.

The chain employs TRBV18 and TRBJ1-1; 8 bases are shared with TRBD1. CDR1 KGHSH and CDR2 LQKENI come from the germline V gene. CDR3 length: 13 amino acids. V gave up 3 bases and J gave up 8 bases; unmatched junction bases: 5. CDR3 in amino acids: CASSPPGQVEAFF. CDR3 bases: TGTGCCAGCTCACCTCCGGGACAGGTAGAAGCTTTCTTT.

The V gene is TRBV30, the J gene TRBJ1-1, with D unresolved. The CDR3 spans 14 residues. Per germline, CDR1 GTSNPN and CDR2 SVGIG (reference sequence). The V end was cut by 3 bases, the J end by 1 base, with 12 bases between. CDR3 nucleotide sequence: TGTGCCTGGAGACCCTGGCGGGAGAACACTGAAGCTTTCTTT. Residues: CAWRPWRENTEAFF.

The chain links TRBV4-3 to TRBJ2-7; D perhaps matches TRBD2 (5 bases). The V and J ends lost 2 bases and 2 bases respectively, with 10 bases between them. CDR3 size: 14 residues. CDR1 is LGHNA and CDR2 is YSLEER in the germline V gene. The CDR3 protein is CASSQITGTYEQYF. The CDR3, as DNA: TGCGCCAGCAGCCAAATCACCGGGACCTACGAGCAGTACTTC.

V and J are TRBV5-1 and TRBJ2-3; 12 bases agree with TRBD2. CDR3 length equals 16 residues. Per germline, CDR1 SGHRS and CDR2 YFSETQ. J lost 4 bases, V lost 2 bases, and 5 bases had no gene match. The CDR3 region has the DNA TGCGCCAGCAGCTTACTAGCGGGGGGAGGGGCAGATACGCAGTATTTT. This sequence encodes CASSLLAGGGADTQYF.

In DNA, the CDR3 is TGTGCCAGCAGCTTAGGGCCCAGGGGAATCCAAGGATTGAACACTGAAGCTTTCTTT. It is translated as CASSLGPRGIQGLNTEAFF. V and J are TRBV7-6 and TRBJ1-1, with a possible D match to TRBD1 (6 bases). The CDR3 sequence is 19 residues long. Germline V lookup: CDR1 SGHVS, CDR2 FNYEAQ. V was trimmed by 1 base and J by 0 bases, leaving 21 bases between them.

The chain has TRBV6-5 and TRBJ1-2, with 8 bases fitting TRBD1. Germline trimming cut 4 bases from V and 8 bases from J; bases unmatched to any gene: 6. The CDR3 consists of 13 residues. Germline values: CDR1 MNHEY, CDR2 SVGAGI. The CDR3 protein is CASSFLDREGYTF. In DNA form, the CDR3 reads TGTGCCAGCAGTTTTTTGGACAGGGAGGGCTACACCTTC.

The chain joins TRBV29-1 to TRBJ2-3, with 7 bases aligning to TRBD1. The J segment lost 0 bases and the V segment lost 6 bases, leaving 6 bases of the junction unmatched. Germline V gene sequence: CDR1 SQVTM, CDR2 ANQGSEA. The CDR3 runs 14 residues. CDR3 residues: CSVLGTVSTDTQYF. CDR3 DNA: TGCAGCGTACTAGGGACAGTTAGCACAGATACGCAGTATTTT.

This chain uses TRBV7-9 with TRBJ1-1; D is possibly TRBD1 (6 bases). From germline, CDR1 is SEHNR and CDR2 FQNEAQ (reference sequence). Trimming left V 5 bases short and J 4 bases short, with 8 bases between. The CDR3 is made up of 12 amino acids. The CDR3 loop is CASSPRGTEAFF. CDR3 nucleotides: TGTGCCAGCAGCCCCAGGGGCACTGAAGCTTTCTTT. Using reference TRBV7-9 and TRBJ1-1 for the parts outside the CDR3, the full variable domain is DTGVSQNPRHKITKRGQNVTFRCDPISEHNRLYWYRQTLGQGPEFLTYFQNEAQLEKSRLLSDRFSAERPKGSFSTLEIQRTEQGDSAMYLCASSPRGTEAFFGQGTRLTVV.

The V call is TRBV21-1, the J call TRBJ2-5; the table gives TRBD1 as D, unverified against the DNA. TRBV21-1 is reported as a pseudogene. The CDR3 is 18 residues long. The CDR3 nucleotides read TGTGCCAGCAGCAAAGGGGGCACAGGGGGGAGATTCCAAGAGACCCAGTACTTC. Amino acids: CASSKGGTGGRFQETQYF.

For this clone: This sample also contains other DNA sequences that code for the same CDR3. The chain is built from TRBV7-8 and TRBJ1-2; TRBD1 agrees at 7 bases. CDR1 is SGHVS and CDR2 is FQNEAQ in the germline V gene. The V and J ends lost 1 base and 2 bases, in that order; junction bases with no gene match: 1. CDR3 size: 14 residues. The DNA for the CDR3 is TGTGCCAGCAGCTTAGGGACAGGAAACTATGGCTACACCTTC. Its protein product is CASSLGTGNYGYTF. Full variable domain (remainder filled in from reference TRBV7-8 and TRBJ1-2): GAGVSQSPRYKVAKRGQDVALRCDPISGHVSLFWYQQALGQGPEFLTYFQNEAQLDKSGLPSDRFFAERPEGSVSTLKIQRTQQEDSAVYLCASSLGTGNYGYTFGSGTRLTVV.

CDR3 amino acids: CASSYVLAGFYEQYF. The CDR3 region has the DNA TGTGCCAGCAGTTACGTACTAGCGGGTTTCTACGAGCAGTACTTC. V and J are TRBV6-5 and TRBJ2-7; 9 bases are shared with TRBD2. The CDR3 covers 15 residues. Germline V gene data show CDR1 as MNHEY and CDR2 as SVGAGI. The trim removed 2 bases at V and 3 bases at J, leaving 5 bases unmatched.

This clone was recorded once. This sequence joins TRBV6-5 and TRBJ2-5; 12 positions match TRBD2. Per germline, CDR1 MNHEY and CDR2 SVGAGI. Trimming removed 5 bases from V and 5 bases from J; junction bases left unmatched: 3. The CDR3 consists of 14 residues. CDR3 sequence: CASSLAGGRETQYF. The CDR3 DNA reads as TGTGCCAGCAGTCTAGCGGGGGGGCGGGAGACCCAGTACTTC.

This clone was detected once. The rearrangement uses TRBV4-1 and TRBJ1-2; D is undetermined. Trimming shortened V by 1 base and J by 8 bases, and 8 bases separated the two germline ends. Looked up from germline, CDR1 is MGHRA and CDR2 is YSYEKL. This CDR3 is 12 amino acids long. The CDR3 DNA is TGCGCCAGCAGCCAAGTGGGAGAAGGCTACACCTTC. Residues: CASSQVGEGYTF.

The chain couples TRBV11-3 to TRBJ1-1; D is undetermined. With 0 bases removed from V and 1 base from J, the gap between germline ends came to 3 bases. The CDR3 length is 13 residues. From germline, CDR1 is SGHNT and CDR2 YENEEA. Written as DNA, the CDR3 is TGTGCCAGCAGCTTAGAGAGGAACACTGAAGCTTTCTTT. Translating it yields CASSLERNTEAFF.

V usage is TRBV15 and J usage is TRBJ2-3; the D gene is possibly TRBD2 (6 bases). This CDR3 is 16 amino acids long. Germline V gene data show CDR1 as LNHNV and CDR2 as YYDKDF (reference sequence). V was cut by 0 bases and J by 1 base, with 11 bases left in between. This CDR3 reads CATSRDRGGGTDTQYF. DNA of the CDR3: TGTGCCACCAGCAGAGATCGGGGCGGGGGCACAGATACGCAGTATTTT.